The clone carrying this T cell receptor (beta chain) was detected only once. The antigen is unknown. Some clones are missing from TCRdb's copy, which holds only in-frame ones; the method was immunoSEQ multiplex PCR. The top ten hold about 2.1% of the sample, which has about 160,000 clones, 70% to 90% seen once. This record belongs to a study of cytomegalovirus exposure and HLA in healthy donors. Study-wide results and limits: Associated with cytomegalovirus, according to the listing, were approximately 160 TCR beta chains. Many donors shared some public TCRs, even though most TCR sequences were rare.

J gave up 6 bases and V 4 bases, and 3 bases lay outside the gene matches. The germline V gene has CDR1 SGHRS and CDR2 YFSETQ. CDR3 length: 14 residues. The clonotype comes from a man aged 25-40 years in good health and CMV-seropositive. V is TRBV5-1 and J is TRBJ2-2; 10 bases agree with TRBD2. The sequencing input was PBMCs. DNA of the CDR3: TGCGCCAGCAGCCCGGGGACTAGCGCCGGGGAGCTGTTTTTT. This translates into CASSPGTSAGELFF.